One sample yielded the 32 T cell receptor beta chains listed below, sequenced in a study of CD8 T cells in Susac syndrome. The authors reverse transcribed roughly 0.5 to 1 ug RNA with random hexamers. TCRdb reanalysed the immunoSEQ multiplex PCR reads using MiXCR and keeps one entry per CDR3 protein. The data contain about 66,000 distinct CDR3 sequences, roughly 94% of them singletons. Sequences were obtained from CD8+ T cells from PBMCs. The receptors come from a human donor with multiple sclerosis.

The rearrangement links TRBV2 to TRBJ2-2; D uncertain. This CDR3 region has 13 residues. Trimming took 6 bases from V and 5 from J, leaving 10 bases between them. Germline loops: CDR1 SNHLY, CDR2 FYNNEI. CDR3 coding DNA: TGTGCCAGCAGCCCGTATGGGACCGGGGAGCTGTTTTTT. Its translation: CASSPYGTGELFF.

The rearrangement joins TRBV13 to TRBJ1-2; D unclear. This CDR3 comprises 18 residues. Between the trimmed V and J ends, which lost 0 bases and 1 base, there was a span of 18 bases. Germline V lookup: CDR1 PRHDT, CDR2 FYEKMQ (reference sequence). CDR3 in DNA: TGTGCCAGCAGCTTAGGCCTTTGGCAGGCGGAACGTAACTATGGCTACACCTTC. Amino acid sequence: CASSLGLWQAERNYGYTF.

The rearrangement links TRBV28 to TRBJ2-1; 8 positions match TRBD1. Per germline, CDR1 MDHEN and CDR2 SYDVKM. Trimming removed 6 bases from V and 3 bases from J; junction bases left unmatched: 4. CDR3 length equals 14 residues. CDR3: CASRPGQVYNEQFF. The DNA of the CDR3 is TGTGCCAGCAGACCGGGACAGGTCTACAATGAGCAGTTCTTC. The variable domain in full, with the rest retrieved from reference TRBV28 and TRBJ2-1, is DVKVTQSSRYLVKRTGEKVFLECVQDMDHENMFWYRQDPGLGLRLIYFSYDVKMKEKGDIPEGYSVSREKKERFSLILESASTNQTSMYLCASRPGQVYNEQFFGPGTRLTVL.

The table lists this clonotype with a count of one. CDR3 region: CASRPTETEKLFF. The CDR3 DNA reads as TGTGCCAGCAGACCAACAGAGACCGAAAAACTGTTTTTT. The chain is built from TRBV27 and TRBJ1-4; D gene unclear. Per the germline V gene, CDR1 is MNHEY and CDR2 is SMNVEV (reference sequence). Trimming cost V 6 bases and J 8 bases, with 13 bases left between them. The CDR3 runs to 13 residues.

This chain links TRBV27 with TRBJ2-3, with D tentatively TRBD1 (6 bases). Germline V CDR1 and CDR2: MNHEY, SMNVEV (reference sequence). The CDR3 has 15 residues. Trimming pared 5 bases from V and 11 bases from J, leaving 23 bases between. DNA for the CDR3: TGTGCCAGCAGTCAAGGGACAAGTCCCGCCCTCGGGCAGTATTTT. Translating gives CASSQGTSPALGQYF.

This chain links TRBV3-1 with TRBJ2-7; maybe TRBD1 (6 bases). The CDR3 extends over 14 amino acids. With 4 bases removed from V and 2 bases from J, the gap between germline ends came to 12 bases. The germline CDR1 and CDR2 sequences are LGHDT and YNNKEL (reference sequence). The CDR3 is CASSLPGHPYEQYF. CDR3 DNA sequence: TGTGCCAGCAGCCTCCCGGGACACCCCTACGAGCAGTACTTC.

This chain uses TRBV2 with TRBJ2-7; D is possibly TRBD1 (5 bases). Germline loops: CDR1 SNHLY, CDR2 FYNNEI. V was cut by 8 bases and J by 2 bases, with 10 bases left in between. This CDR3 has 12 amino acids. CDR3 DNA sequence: TGTGCCAGCCATCAGGGAACCTACGAGCAGTACTTC. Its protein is CASHQGTYEQYF. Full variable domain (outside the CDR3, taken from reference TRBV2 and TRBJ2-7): EPEVTQTPSHQVTQMGQEVILRCVPISNHLYFYWYRQILGQKVEFLVSFYNNEISEKSEIFDDQFSVERPDGSNFTLKIRSTKLEDSAMYFCASHQGTYEQYFGPGTRLTVT.

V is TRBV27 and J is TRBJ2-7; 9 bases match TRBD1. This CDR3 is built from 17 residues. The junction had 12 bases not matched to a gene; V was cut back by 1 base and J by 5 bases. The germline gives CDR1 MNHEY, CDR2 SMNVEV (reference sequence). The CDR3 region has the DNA TGTGCCAGCAGTTTATTGCCTTCCGGGACAGGGCTAAACGAGCAGTACTTC. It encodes CASSLLPSGTGLNEQYF.

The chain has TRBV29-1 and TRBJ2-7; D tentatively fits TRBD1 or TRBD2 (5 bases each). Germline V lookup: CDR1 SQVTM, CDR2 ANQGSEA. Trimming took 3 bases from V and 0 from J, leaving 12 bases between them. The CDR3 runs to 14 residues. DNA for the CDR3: TGCAGCGTTGACTCCCGGGACGGCTCCTACGAGCAGTACTTC. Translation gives CSVDSRDGSYEQYF.

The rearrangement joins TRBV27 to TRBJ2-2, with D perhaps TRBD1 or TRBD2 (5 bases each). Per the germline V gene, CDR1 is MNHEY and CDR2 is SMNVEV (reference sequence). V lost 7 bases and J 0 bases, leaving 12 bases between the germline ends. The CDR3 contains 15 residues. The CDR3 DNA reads TGTGCCAGCACACGGGGCACCTCGAACACCGGGGAGCTGTTTTTT. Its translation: CASTRGTSNTGELFF.

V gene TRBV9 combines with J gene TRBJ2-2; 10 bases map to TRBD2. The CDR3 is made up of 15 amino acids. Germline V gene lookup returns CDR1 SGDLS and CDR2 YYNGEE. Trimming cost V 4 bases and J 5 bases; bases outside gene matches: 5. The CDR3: CASSSLAGTTGELFF. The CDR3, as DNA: TGTGCCAGCAGCTCACTAGCGGGGACGACCGGGGAGCTGTTTTTT.

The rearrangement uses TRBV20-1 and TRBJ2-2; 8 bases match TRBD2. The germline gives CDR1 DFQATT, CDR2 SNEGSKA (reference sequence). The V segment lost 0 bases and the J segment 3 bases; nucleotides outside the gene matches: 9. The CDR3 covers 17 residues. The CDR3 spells CSARDDRRGGDTGELFF. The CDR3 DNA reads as TGCAGTGCTAGAGATGATCGTCGGGGGGGCGACACCGGGGAGCTGTTTTTT.

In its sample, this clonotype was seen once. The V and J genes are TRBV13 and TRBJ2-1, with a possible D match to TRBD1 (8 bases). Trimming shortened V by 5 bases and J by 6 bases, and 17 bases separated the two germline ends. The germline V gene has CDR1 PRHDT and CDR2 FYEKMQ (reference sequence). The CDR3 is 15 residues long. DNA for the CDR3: TGTGCCAGCAGCCGCGGACAGGGAGGGGGCAATGAGCAGTTCTTC. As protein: CASSRGQGGGNEQFF. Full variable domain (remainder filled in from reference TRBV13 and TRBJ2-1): AAGVIQSPRHLIKEKRETATLKCYPIPRHDTVYWYQQGPGQDPQFLISFYEKMQSDKGSIPDRFSAQQFSDYHSELNMSSLELGDSALYFCASSRGQGGGNEQFFGPGTRLTVL.

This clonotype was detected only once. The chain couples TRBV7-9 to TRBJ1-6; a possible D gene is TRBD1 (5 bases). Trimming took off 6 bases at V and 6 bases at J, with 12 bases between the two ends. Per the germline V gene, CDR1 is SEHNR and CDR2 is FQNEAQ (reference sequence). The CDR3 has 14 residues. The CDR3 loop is CASRTGARNSPLHF. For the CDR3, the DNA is TGTGCCAGCAGGACCGGGGCGCGTAATTCACCCCTCCACTTT.

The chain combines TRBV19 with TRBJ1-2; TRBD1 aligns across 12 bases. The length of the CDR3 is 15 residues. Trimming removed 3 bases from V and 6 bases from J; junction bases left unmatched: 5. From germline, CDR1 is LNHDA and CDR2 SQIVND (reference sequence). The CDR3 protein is CASSMGQGASDGYTF. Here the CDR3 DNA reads TGTGCCAGTAGTATGGGACAGGGGGCGTCCGATGGCTACACCTTC.

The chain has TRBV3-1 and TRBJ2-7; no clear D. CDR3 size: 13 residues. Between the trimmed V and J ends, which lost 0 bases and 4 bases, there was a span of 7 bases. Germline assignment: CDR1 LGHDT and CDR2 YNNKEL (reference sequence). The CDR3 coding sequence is TGTGCCAGCAGCCAAGATTCGGGTTACGAGCAGTACTTC. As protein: CASSQDSGYEQYF.

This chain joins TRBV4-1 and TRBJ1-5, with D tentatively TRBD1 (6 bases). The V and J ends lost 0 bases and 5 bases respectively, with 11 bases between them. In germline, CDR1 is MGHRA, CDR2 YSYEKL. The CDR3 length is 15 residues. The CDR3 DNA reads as TGCGCCAGCAGCCAAGAGGCAGGGGTTGATCAGCCCCAGCATTTT. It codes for CASSQEAGVDQPQHF.

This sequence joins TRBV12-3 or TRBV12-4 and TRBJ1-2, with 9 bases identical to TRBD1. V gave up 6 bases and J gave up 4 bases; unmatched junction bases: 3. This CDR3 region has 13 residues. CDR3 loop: CASSPDRGYGYTF. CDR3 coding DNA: TGTGCCAGCAGCCCGGACAGGGGCTATGGCTACACCTTC.

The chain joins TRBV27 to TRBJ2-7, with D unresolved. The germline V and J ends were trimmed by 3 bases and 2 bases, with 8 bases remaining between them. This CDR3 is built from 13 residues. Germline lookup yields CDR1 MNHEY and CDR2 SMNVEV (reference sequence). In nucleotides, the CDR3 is TGTGCCAGCAGTTTGTCGCCTACCTACGAGCAGTACTTC. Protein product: CASSLSPTYEQYF.

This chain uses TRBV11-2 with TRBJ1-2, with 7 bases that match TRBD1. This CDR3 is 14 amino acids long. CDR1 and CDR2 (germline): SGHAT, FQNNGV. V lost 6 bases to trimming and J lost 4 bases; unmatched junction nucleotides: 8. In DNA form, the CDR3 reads TGTGCCAGCAGACAAACGGGACAGAGCTATGGCTACACCTTC. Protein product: CASRQTGQSYGYTF.

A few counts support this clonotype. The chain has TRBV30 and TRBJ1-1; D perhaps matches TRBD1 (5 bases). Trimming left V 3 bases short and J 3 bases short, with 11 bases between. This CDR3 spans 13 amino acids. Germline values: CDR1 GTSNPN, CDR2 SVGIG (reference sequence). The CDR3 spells CAWSGVRDTEAFF. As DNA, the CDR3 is TGTGCCTGGAGCGGCGTCAGGGACACTGAAGCTTTCTTT.

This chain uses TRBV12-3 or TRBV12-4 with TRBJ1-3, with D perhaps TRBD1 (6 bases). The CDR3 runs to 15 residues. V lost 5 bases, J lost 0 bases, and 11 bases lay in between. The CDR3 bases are TGTGCCAGCAGTCCGACAGGCCCCTCTGGAAACACCATATATTTT. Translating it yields CASSPTGPSGNTIYF.

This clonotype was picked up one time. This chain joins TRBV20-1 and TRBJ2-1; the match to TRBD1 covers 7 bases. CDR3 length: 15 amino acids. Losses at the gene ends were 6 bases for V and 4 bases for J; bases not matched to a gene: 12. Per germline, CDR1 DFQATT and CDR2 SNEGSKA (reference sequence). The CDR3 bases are TGCAGTGCAGAAAACCGGGACAGCGCTTACAATGAGCAGTTCTTC. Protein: CSAENRDSAYNEQFF.

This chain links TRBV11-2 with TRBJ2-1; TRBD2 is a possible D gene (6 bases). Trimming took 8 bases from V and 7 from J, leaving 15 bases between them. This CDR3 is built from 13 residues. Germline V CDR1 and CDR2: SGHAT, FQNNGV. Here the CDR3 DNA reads TGTGCCAGCGGATATTCGAGCGGGAATGAGCAGTTCTTC. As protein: CASGYSSGNEQFF.

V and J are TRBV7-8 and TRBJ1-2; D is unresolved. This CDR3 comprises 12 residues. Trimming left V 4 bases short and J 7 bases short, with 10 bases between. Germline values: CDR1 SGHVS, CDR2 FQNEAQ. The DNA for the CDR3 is TGTGCCAGCAGCTCCCCTGGTGCTGGCTACACCTTC. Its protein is CASSSPGAGYTF.

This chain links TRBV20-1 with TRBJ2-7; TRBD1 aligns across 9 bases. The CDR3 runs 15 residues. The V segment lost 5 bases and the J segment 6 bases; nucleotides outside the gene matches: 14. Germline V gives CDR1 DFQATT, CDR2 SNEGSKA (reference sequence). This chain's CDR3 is CSASDPGQGPLEQYF. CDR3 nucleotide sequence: TGCAGTGCTTCGGACCCGGGACAGGGTCCTCTCGAGCAGTACTTC.

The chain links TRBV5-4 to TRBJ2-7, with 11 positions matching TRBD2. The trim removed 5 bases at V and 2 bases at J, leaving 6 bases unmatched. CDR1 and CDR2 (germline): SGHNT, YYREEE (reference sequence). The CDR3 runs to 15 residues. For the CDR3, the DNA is TGTGCCAGCAGATCGACTAGCGGGGATACCTACGAGCAGTACTTC. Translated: CASRSTSGDTYEQYF.

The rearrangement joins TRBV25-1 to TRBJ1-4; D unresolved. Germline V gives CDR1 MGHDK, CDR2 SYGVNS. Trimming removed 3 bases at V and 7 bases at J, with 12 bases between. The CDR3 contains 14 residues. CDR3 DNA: TGTGCCAGCAGTGACCTGGGGTTAGCTGAAAAACTGTTTTTT. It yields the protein CASSDLGLAEKLFF.

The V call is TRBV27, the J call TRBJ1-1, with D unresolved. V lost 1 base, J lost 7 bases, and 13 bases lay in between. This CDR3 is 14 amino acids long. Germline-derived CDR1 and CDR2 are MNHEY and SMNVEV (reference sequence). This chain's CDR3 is CASSLWASRDEAFF. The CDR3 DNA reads TGTGCCAGCAGTTTATGGGCCAGTAGAGATGAAGCTTTCTTT.

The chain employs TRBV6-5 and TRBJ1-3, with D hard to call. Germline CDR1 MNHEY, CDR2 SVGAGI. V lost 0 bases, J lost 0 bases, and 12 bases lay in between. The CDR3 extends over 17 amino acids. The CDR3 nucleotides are TGTGCCAGCAGTTACTCGATACAGCGCTTCTCTGGAAACACCATATATTTT. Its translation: CASSYSIQRFSGNTIYF.

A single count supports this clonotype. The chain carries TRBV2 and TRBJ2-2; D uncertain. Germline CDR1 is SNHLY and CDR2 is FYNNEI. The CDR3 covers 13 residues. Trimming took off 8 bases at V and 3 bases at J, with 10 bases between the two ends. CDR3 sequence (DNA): TGTGCCAGCGAAGCTGCGGACACCGGGGAGCTGTTTTTT. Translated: CASEAADTGELFF. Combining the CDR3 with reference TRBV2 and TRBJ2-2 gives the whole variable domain EPEVTQTPSHQVTQMGQEVILRCVPISNHLYFYWYRQILGQKVEFLVSFYNNEISEKSEIFDDQFSVERPDGSNFTLKIRSTKLEDSAMYFCASEAADTGELFFGEGSRLTVL.

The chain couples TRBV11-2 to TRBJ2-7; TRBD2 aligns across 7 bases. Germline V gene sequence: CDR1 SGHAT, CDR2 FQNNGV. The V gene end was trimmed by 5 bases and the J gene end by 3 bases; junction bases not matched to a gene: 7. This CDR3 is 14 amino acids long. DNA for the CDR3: TGTGCCAGCAGCCTATACGGCGGGGGCTACGAGCAGTACTTC. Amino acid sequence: CASSLYGGGYEQYF.